The 8 T cell receptor beta chains reported below all come from one sample, sequenced in a study of OX40 agonist ivuxolimab in advanced cancers. Profiled with immunoSEQ multiplex PCR; TCRdb holds only in-frame clones, not every one. In the table there are some 60,000 clones, about 82% of which are singletons. Here the sequenced sample was CD4+ or CD8+ T cells sorted from blood, taken in a trial of the OX40 agonist ivuxolimab. Every receptor here comes from an adult with an advanced solid tumor such as melanoma, head and neck, liver or kidney cancer.

The V gene is TRBV9, the J gene TRBJ2-5; D gene ambiguous. With 0 bases removed from V and 3 bases from J, the gap between germline ends came to 6 bases. Germline CDR1 is SGDLS and CDR2 is YYNGEE. The CDR3 contains 13 residues. CDR3 sequence: CASSVGSEETQYF. The CDR3 DNA follows: TGTGCCAGCAGCGTAGGGAGTGAAGAGACCCAGTACTTC.

This clone has only a few counts. The chain recombines TRBV12-5 with TRBJ2-6; no reliable D call. Trimming took 4 bases from V and 4 from J, leaving 5 bases between them. This CDR3 is 13 amino acids long. CDR1 and CDR2 from the germline V gene are LGHNT and FRNRAP. The CDR3 bases are TGTGCTAGTGGTTCCCCAGGGGCCAACGTCCTGACTTTC. It specifies CASGSPGANVLTF.

The J gene is TRBJ2-7, the V gene TRBV5-1, with TRBD1 matching over 8 bases. This CDR3 has 14 residues. Trimming took 7 bases from V and 2 from J; bases not matched to a gene: 8. Germline V gives CDR1 SGHRS, CDR2 YFSETQ. CDR3 sequence reads: CASGTGGPAYEQYF. CDR3 sequence (DNA): TGCGCCAGCGGGACAGGCGGACCCGCCTACGAGCAGTACTTC.

This clone was seen a few times. The rearrangement uses TRBV18 and TRBJ1-2; 8 nucleotides line up with TRBD1. Germline loops: CDR1 KGHSH, CDR2 LQKENI. The CDR3 contains 13 residues. Losses at the gene ends were 4 bases for V and 8 bases for J; bases not matched to a gene: 6. This CDR3 is CASSQTGEEGYTF. CDR3 in DNA: TGTGCCAGCTCACAGACAGGGGAGGAAGGCTACACCTTC. Based on the CDR3 plus reference TRBV18 and TRBJ1-2, the full variable domain is NAGVMQNPRHLVRRRGQEARLRCSPMKGHSHVYWYRQLPEEGLKFMVYLQKENIIDESGMPKERFSAEFPKEGPSILRIQQVVRGDSAAYFCASSQTGEEGYTFGSGTRLTVV.

The rearrangement joins TRBV6-5 to TRBJ2-7, with a weak D call TRBD2 (5 bases). V was clipped by 8 bases and J by 7 bases, with 21 bases between them. This CDR3 is built from 14 residues. Germline V gives CDR1 MNHEY, CDR2 SVGAGI. Here the CDR3 reads CASPYKVYRGEQYV. The CDR3 nucleotides are TGTGCCAGCCCATACAAAGTCTACCGAGGGGAGCAGTACGTC.

The chain uses TRBV6-6 and TRBJ1-2; D call uncertain. From germline, CDR1 is MNHNY and CDR2 SVGAGI (reference sequence). The CDR3 contains 12 residues. The V end lost 0 bases, the J end lost 6 bases, and 5 bases lay between the germline ends. The CDR3 protein is CASSYSTNGYTF. CDR3 in DNA: TGTGCCAGCAGTTACTCGACTAATGGCTACACCTTC.

This chain connects TRBV7-3 to TRBJ2-5; 8 bases agree with TRBD2. The CDR3 is 16 residues long. Germline V gene data show CDR1 as SGHTA and CDR2 as FQGTGA. Losses at the gene ends were 5 bases for V and 4 bases for J; bases not matched to a gene: 12. CDR3 amino acids: CASSLGTRRGGETQYF. CDR3 sequence (DNA): TGTGCCAGCAGCCTCGGGACTAGAAGGGGTGGAGAGACCCAGTACTTC.

The CDR3 nucleotides are TGCGCCAGCAGCTTGAGGTTTAGCGGGAAGACAGATACGCAGTATTTT. This gives the protein CASSLRFSGKTDTQYF. The gene calls are TRBV5-1 and TRBJ2-3; 8 bases are shared with TRBD2. Germline-derived CDR1 and CDR2 are SGHRS and YFSETQ. The CDR3 has 16 residues. J gave up 3 bases and V 1 base, and 7 bases lay outside the gene matches.